This T cell receptor (beta chain) was documented in a study of shared clonotypes between healthy human individuals. Study observations and caveats: Among the subsets, naive ones generally showed larger estimated richness than memory ones.

Assay: immunoSEQ multiplex PCR; the TCRdb copy retains only in-frame clones and omits some. The sample has some 2.4 million clones; 93% are singletons. This CDR3 has 16 amino acids. CDR1 is SGHRS, CDR2 YFSETQ, per germline. Trimming took off 0 bases at V and 0 bases at J, with 10 bases between the two ends. A remark on this clone: Its antigen is undetermined.

The sample was naive CD4+ T cells from PBMCs. As for subset: CD45RA+ positively selected. This sequence was found in a man between 18 and 29 years old in good health. Some clones in this sample may be carry-over from other donors' samples. The chain recombines TRBV5-1 with TRBJ1-3, with no clear D. This CDR3 is CASSLGSGFSGNTIYF. The CDR3 nucleotides are TGCGCCAGCAGCTTGGGTTCGGGTTTCTCTGGAAACACCATATATTTT.